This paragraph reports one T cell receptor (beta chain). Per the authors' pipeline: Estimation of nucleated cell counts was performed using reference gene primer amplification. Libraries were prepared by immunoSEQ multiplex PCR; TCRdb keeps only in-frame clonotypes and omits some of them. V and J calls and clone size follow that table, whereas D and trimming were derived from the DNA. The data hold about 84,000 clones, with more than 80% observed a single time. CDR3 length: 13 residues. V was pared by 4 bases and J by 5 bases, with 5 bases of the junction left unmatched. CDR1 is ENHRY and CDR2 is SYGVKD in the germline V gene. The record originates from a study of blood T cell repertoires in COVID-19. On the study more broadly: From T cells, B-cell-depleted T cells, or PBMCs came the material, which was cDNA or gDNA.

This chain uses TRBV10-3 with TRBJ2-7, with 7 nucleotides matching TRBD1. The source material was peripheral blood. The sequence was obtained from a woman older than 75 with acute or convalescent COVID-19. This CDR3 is CAISGQGLHEQYF. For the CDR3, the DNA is TGTGCCATCAGTGGACAGGGTCTCCACGAGCAGTACTTC.